The 3 T cell receptor beta chains below all came from one sample that was sequenced in a study of T-cell reconstitution after alpha-beta-depleted transplantation in children. TCRbeta library preparation incorporated unique molecular identifiers. TCRdb processed the PCR reads anew with MiXCR; each CDR3 protein has one entry. The table records about 580,000 distinct CDR3 sequences, around 27% of them present only once. The specimen comprised PBMCs, sampled before TCRalphabeta/CD19-depleted stem cell transplant. Receptors originate from a boy in the first two years of life with Wiskott-Aldrich syndrome, due to receive a stem cell transplant.

The rearrangement uses TRBV3-1 and TRBJ2-1; the match to TRBD2 covers 7 bases. The trim removed 0 bases at V and 6 bases at J, leaving 11 bases unmatched. CDR1 is LGHDT and CDR2 is YNNKEL in the germline V gene (reference sequence). The CDR3 runs to 17 residues. This CDR3 reads CASSQDYGGRMTNEQFF. The CDR3 DNA is TGTGCCAGCAGCCAAGATTATGGCGGGAGAATGACCAATGAGCAGTTCTTC.

The chain links TRBV10-3 to TRBJ2-1, with a tentative D call TRBD2 (5 bases). CDR1 and CDR2 (germline): ENHRY, SYGVKD. The CDR3 runs 13 residues. V gave up 0 bases and J gave up 10 bases, with 10 bases separating them. The CDR3 protein is CAISESGEAEQFF. The DNA of the CDR3 is TGTGCCATCAGTGAGTCGGGAGAAGCGGAGCAGTTCTTC.

The chain uses TRBV18 and TRBJ2-1, with TRBD2 matching over 10 bases. The CDR3 is 16 amino acids. Per germline, CDR1 KGHSH and CDR2 LQKENI. The trim removed 1 base at V and 6 bases at J, leaving 6 bases unmatched. The CDR3 loop reads CASSPRRLAGSNEQFF. The CDR3 DNA reads TGTGCCAGCTCACCACGCCGACTAGCGGGCAGCAATGAGCAGTTCTTC.